This T cell receptor (beta chain) was recovered during a study of blood T cell repertoires in COVID-19. Study-level information: Acute and convalescent COVID-19 specimens originated in the United States, Italy and Spain.

Sequencing used immunoSEQ multiplex PCR; TCRdb keeps in-frame clones, though not all of them. This sample yields 20,000 to 30,000 clones, of which around 91% are seen a single time; around 1.7% belongs to the top ten. The CDR3 contains 15 residues. Germline V gives CDR1 SGHAT, CDR2 FQNNGV. V gave up 5 bases and J gave up 1 base; unmatched junction bases: 5. This TCR was sampled from a woman aged 55-69 years with active COVID-19. The sequencing input was peripheral blood. The chain couples TRBV11-2 to TRBJ2-7; TRBD1 agrees at 10 bases. Written as DNA, the CDR3 is TGTGCCAGCAGCCAAGGGACAGGGGCATCCTACGAGCAGTACTTC. This sequence encodes CASSQGTGASYEQYF. Variable domain in full (rest from reference TRBV11-2 and TRBJ2-7): EAGVAQSPRYKIIEKRQSVAFWCNPISGHATLYWYQQILGQGPKLLIQFQNNGVVDDSQLPKDRFSAERLKGVDSTLKIQPAKLEDSAVYLCASSQGTGASYEQYFGPGTRLTVT.